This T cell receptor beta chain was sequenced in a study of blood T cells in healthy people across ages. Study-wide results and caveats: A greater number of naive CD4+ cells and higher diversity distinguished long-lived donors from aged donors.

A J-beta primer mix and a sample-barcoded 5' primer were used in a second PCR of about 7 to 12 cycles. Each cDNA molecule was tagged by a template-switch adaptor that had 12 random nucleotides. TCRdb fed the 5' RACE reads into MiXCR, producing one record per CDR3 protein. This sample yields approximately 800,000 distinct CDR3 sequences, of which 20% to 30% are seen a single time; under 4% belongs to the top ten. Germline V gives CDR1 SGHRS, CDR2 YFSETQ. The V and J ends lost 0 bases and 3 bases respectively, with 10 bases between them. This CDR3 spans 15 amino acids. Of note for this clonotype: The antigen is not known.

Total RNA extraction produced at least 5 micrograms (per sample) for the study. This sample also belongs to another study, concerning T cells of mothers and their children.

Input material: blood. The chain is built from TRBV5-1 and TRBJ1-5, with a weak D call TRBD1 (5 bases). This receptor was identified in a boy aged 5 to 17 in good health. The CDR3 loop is CASSLAGGVNQPQHF. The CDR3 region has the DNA TGCGCCAGCAGCTTGGCCGGAGGGGTCAATCAGCCCCAGCATTTT.